This T cell receptor beta chain was recovered during a study of blood T cell repertoires in COVID-19. On the study more broadly: There were acute and convalescent COVID-19 samples, and they came from the United States, Italy and Spain. The analysed material was cDNA or gDNA that came from T cells, B-cell-depleted T cells, or PBMCs.

The CDR3 consists of 20 residues. Trimming cost V 0 bases and J 0 bases, with 24 bases left between them. Germline V gene sequence: CDR1 SGHAT, CDR2 FQNNGV. There are a few counts of this clone. In the authors' workflow: Reference gene primer amplification in the assay estimated nucleated cell counts. Some clones are missing from TCRdb's copy, which holds only in-frame ones; the method was immunoSEQ multiplex PCR. V, J and clone size reflect that table, while D and trimming were determined from the DNA. The sample yields over 100,000 clones, 84% seen once. Sequencing was carried out using peripheral blood. The chain is built from TRBV11-2 and TRBJ2-7; the D gene is possibly TRBD1 (7 bases). This receptor was identified in a woman in her 50s with acute or convalescent COVID-19. The CDR3 nucleotides read TGTGCCAGCAGCTTAGATTGGGGAAGAGGGCAGGGGGGCCTCTCCTACGAGCAGTACTTC. Translation gives CASSLDWGRGQGGLSYEQYF.